This TCR beta chain originates from a study of T cells in Graves' hyperthyroidism and ophthalmopathy. Study overall: The blood sample was taken at first diagnosis, before treatment began.

The PBMCs were taken from about 10 ml of fresh peripheral blood. Trimming removed 6 bases from V and 6 bases from J, with 13 bases in between. The germline gives CDR1 SNHLY, CDR2 FYNNEI. The CDR3 covers 13 residues. Using RNA transcripts as the source, TCR beta CDR3 regions were amplified. Researchers ran a first-round RT-PCR on the TCR CDR3 using the HTBI primer set. TCRdb called the multiplex PCR reads again in MiXCR, with one record for every CDR3 protein. The data hold hundreds of thousands of distinct CDR3 sequences, with roughly 37% observed a single time. The V call is TRBV2, the J call TRBJ2-3; no definite D call. Specimen: blood. This sequence was found in a man between 18 and 29 years old with Graves' hyperthyroidism. The CDR3 region is CASSLDLGDTQYF. The CDR3 DNA follows: TGTGCCAGCAGCTTAGATCTGGGGGATACGCAGTATTTT.